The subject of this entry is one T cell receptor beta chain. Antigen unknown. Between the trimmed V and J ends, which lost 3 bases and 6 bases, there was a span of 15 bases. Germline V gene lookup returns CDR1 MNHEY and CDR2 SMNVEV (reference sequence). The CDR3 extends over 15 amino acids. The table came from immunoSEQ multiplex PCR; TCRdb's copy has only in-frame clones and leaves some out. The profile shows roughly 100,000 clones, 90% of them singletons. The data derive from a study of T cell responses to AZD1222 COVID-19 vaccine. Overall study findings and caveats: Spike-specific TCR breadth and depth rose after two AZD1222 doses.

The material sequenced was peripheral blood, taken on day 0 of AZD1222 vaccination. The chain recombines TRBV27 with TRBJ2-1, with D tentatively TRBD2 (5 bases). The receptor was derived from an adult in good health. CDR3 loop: CASSLRDSRSNEQFF. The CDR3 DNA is TGTGCCAGCAGTTTGAGGGATAGTAGGTCCAATGAGCAGTTCTTC.